These 10 T cell receptor beta chains came from one sample sequenced in a study of glioma-infiltrating T cells after dendritic cell vaccination. Sample time point: after dendritic cell vaccination, including at tumor progression/relapse. Here immunoSEQ multiplex PCR was the method, and the copy in TCRdb shows in-frame clones only, minus some. The repertoire holds 75,000 to 85,000 clones, with roughly 91% as singletons. Sequencing used blood, obtained after dendritic cell vaccination. Receptors originate from a human donor with glioblastoma.

The J gene is TRBJ1-2, the V gene TRBV7-9, with 10 bases aligning to TRBD1. CDR3 size: 14 residues. V dropped 3 bases and J dropped 8; count of bases not matched to a gene: 6. Germline loops: CDR1 SEHNR, CDR2 FQNEAQ (reference sequence). The CDR3 loop reads CASSFPGQGVGYTF. DNA of the CDR3: TGTGCCAGCAGCTTCCCCGGACAGGGGGTCGGCTACACCTTC.

The gene calls are TRBV27 and TRBJ2-1; tentatively, D is TRBD2 (7 bases). CDR1 is MNHEY and CDR2 is SMNVEV in the germline V gene (reference sequence). Trimming removed 4 bases from V and 5 bases from J, with 24 bases in between. CDR3 length equals 18 residues. CDR3 in amino acids: CASSYRDWGGRPNNEQFF. CDR3 coding DNA: TGTGCCAGCAGTTACCGGGACTGGGGGGGCCGGCCAAACAATGAGCAGTTCTTC.

J is TRBJ1-2 and V is TRBV5-6; D perhaps matches TRBD1 (5 bases). Trimming took off 4 bases at V and 5 bases at J, with 15 bases between the two ends. Germline assignment: CDR1 SGHDT and CDR2 YYEEEE. The CDR3 extends over 14 amino acids. This CDR3 is CASSRPQGAYGYTF. CDR3 nucleotides: TGTGCCAGCAGCCGTCCCCAAGGGGCATATGGCTACACCTTC.

With regard to this clone: The same CDR3 is also encoded by other DNA sequences in this sample. The chain uses TRBV19 and TRBJ1-1; D perhaps matches TRBD1 (5 bases). This CDR3 is built from 14 residues. Germline V gene sequence: CDR1 LNHDA, CDR2 SQIVND (reference sequence). V lost 1 base, J lost 5 bases, and 11 bases lay in between. CDR3 region: CASSIGQGYTEAFF. The CDR3 DNA sequence: TGTGCCAGTAGTATAGGCCAGGGATATACTGAAGCTTTCTTT.

The gene calls are TRBV5-1 and TRBJ1-2; 9 bases line up with TRBD1. CDR1 is SGHRS, CDR2 YFSETQ, per germline. This CDR3 is 17 amino acids long. V lost 2 bases to trimming and J lost 2 bases; unmatched junction nucleotides: 10. The CDR3: CASSFTGGQWGNYGYTF. CDR3 in DNA: TGCGCCAGCAGCTTTACAGGGGGCCAATGGGGGAACTATGGCTACACCTTC.

The chain combines TRBV11-1 with TRBJ2-1; D is ambiguous. Trimming took off 5 bases at V and 8 bases at J, with 19 bases between the two ends. Germline-derived CDR1 and CDR2 are SGHAT and FQDESV (reference sequence). This CDR3 contains 15 residues. The CDR3 region is CASSNEPLVADEQFF. The CDR3 DNA is TGTGCCAGCAGCAATGAACCTCTAGTGGCCGATGAGCAGTTCTTC. The full variable domain, with the rest looked up from reference TRBV11-1 and TRBJ2-1, is EAEVAQSPRYKITEKSQAVAFWCDPISGHATLYWYRQILGQGPELLVQFQDESVVDDSQLPKDRFSAERLKGVDSTLKIQPAELGDSAMYLCASSNEPLVADEQFFGPGTRLTVL.

This rearrangement joins TRBV18 to TRBJ2-3; D uncertain. Germline loops: CDR1 KGHSH, CDR2 LQKENI. This CDR3 comprises 12 residues. Trimming removed 3 bases at V and 5 bases at J, with 6 bases between. CDR3 loop: CASSPEQDTQYF. In DNA form, the CDR3 reads TGTGCCAGCTCACCCGAACAAGATACGCAGTATTTT.

The chain carries TRBV7-9 and TRBJ2-3; 12 bases are a match to TRBD2. CDR1 SEHNR and CDR2 FQNEAQ come from the germline V gene (reference sequence). The CDR3 consists of 17 residues. V lost 5 bases, J lost 0 bases, and 6 bases stayed unmatched. The CDR3 region has the DNA TGTGCCAGCAGCGTCGGGACTAGCGGGCCTAGCACAGATACGCAGTATTTT. This encodes CASSVGTSGPSTDTQYF. The full variable domain, its missing parts supplied by reference TRBV7-9 and TRBJ2-3, is DTGVSQNPRHKITKRGQNVTFRCDPISEHNRLYWYRQTLGQGPEFLTYFQNEAQLEKSRLLSDRFSAERPKGSFSTLEIQRTEQGDSAMYLCASSVGTSGPSTDTQYFGPGTRLTVL.

The chain's CDR3 is CASSPIDNLPYEQYF. The CDR3 nucleotides are TGTGCCAGCTCACCCATAGACAATCTCCCCTACGAGCAGTACTTC. The rearrangement links TRBV18 to TRBJ2-7; no clear D gene. The V gene's germline CDR1 is KGHSH and CDR2 LQKENI. This CDR3 has 15 amino acids. V lost 3 bases and J 2 bases, leaving 14 bases between the germline ends.

The chain uses TRBV5-1 and TRBJ1-2; TRBD1 is a possible D gene (6 bases). The ends were cut back, 7 bases at V and 4 bases at J, with 17 bases in the middle. The CDR3 has 14 amino acids. Germline CDR1 reads SGHRS; CDR2 reads YFSETQ. CDR3 nucleotide sequence: TGCGCCAGCGGGATGGGGGGGCTTGGCTATGGCTACACCTTC. It codes for CASGMGGLGYGYTF.